The subject of this entry is one T cell receptor beta chain. No antigen is known for it. Base qualities are not provided; no much larger clone lies one nucleotide away. This sample was included in a study of control samples from healthy donors and cancer patients (dated by TCRdb to the early 2020s). V loses 1 base, J loses 4 bases, and the germline ends lie 20 bases apart. Counted from cysteine to phenylalanine, this CDR3 has 17 amino acids. Of the read, only the CDR3 DNA is kept; its 51 bases are in frame from base 1. The germline V gene (reference sequence) supplies CDR1 SGHNT and CDR2 YYREEE. Libraries were prepared through the immunoSEQ multiplex PCR assay. TCRdb limited this immuneACCESS table to in-frame rearrangements with V and J called. A share of clones is missing; checked studies link under half to unresolved V genes, and the rest is unexplained. The sample yields approximately 86,000 clones; about 92% were counted once. The top ten constitute about 1.5% of the sample.

The sample comprised blood. This receptor chain uses TRBV5-4 and TRBJ1-2; a tentative D match to TRBD1 spans 5 bases. The clonotype was recovered from a woman in her twenties or thirties in good health. In nucleotides, the sequence is TGTGCCAGCAGCTTGCGTGGTAAAGGGGCGGCCGTCTATGGCTACACCTTC. Translated, it gives CASSLRGKGAAVYGYTF.